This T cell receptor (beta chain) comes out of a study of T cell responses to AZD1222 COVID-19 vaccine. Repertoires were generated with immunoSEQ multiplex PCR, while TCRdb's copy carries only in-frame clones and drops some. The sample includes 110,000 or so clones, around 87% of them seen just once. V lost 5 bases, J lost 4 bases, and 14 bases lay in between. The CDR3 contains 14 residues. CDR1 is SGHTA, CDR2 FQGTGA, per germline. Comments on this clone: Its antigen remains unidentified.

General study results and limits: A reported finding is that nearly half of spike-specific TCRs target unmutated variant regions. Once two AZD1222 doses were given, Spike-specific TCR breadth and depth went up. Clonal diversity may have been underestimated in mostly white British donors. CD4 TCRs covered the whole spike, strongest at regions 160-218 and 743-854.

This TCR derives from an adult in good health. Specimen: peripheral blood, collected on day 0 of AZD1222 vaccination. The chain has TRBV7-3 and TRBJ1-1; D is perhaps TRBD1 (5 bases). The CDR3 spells CASSELGGGTEAFF. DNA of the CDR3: TGTGCCAGCAGCGAACTCGGGGGTGGCACTGAAGCTTTCTTT.